Listed here are 26 T cell receptor beta chains from one sample, sequenced in a study of blood T cell repertoires in COVID-19. TCRdb's copy holds only in-frame clones and misses some; the assay was immunoSEQ multiplex PCR. Of 500,000 to 600,000 clones in the sample, 70% to 90% were seen once. The material sequenced was peripheral blood. The receptor source for this set is a woman in her fifties or sixties with COVID-19, enrolled during active disease.

The V gene is TRBV18, the J gene TRBJ2-5, with D perhaps matching TRBD2 (7 bases). CDR3 length equals 14 residues. With 2 bases removed from V and 7 bases from J, the gap between germline ends came to 14 bases. The germline gives CDR1 KGHSH, CDR2 LQKENI. CDR3 sequence (DNA): TGTGCCAGCTCACCAGCGGCAGGGGAGGGGACCCAGTACTTC. It yields the protein CASSPAAGEGTQYF. The whole variable domain, remainder taken from reference TRBV18 and TRBJ2-5, is NAGVMQNPRHLVRRRGQEARLRCSPMKGHSHVYWYRQLPEEGLKFMVYLQKENIIDESGMPKERFSAEFPKEGPSILRIQQVVRGDSAAYFCASSPAAGEGTQYFGPGTRLLVL.

The V and J genes are TRBV19 and TRBJ1-4; TRBD1 aligns across 7 bases. The CDR3 spans 16 residues. The germline CDR1 and CDR2 sequences are LNHDA and SQIVND (reference sequence). V was pared by 7 bases and J by 4 bases, with 12 bases of the junction left unmatched. This CDR3 reads CASTSLGQTFNEKLFF. The CDR3 nucleotides are TGTGCCAGTACCTCCCTGGGACAGACCTTTAATGAAAAACTGTTTTTT.

The CDR3, as DNA: TGTGCCAGCAGCTTAGCATCGGGGGGCATGAACACTGAAGCTTTCTTT. As protein: CASSLASGGMNTEAFF. The V call is TRBV7-2, the J call TRBJ1-1, with a possible D match to TRBD1 (6 bases). Germline values: CDR1 SGHTA, CDR2 FQGNSA. This CDR3 region has 16 residues. V lost 0 bases and J lost 0, with 11 bases in between. The full variable domain, in which reference TRBV7-2 and TRBJ1-1 provide the parts outside the CDR3, is GAGVSQSPSNKVTEKGKDVELRCDPISGHTALYWYRQSLGQGLEFLIYFQGNSAPDKSGLPSDRFSAERTGGSVSTLTIQRTQQEDSAVYLCASSLASGGMNTEAFFGQGTRLTVV.

V and J are TRBV24-1 and TRBJ2-3; D remains unclear. The CDR3 totals 15 residues. Germline-derived CDR1 and CDR2 are KGHDR and SFDVKD. The ends were cut back, 3 bases at V and 3 bases at J, with 12 bases in the middle. The CDR3: CATSDPSDSTDTQYF. CDR3 DNA: TGTGCCACCAGTGATCCAAGTGACTCGACAGATACGCAGTATTTT.

J is TRBJ1-5 and V is TRBV10-2; D ambiguous. This CDR3 is built from 13 residues. The V gene's germline CDR1 is WSHSY and CDR2 SAAADI. Trimming left V 2 bases short and J 6 bases short, with 8 bases between. CDR3: CASSEIPRQPQHF. The DNA for the CDR3 is TGCGCCAGCAGTGAGATCCCCCGTCAGCCCCAGCATTTT.

This clone was seen a few times. The V gene is TRBV2, the J gene TRBJ1-2; D is perhaps TRBD1 (5 bases). Germline assignment: CDR1 SNHLY and CDR2 FYNNEI. The CDR3 consists of 12 residues. Trimming took off 8 bases at V and 4 bases at J, with 11 bases between the two ends. CDR3 nucleotides: TGTGCCAGCGTGCAGGGAATCTATGGCTACACCTTC. Translating it yields CASVQGIYGYTF.

The rearrangement uses TRBV9 and TRBJ2-2; a possible D gene is TRBD1 (5 bases). Germline V gene data show CDR1 as SGDLS and CDR2 as YYNGEE. Trimming removed 4 bases at V and 6 bases at J, with 10 bases between. The CDR3 runs 13 residues. The CDR3 DNA reads as TGTGCCAGCAGCCCACAGGATCCCGGGGAGCTGTTTTTT. Protein product: CASSPQDPGELFF.

V usage is TRBV11-2 and J usage is TRBJ2-1; 8 nucleotides match TRBD2. This CDR3 has 16 amino acids. V was clipped by 1 base and J by 7 bases; unmatched bases: 9. Looked up from germline, CDR1 is SGHAT and CDR2 is FQNNGV. CDR3 sequence reads: CASSLAFRGGRNEQFF. The CDR3 DNA reads TGTGCCAGCAGCTTAGCATTCCGGGGGGGCAGGAATGAGCAGTTCTTC.

The chain joins TRBV10-3 to TRBJ1-2; 7 bases are shared with TRBD1. With 6 bases clipped from V and 4 bases from J, the junction kept 2 bases outside the gene matches. The CDR3 extends over 12 amino acids. CDR1 is ENHRY, CDR2 SYGVKD, per germline. The CDR3 region has the DNA TGTGCCATCAGGGGACAGCTCTATGGCTACACCTTC. Protein product: CAIRGQLYGYTF.

This clone was observed a single time. The chain has TRBV5-1 and TRBJ1-1; possible D gene TRBD1, 6 bases. CDR1 and CDR2 (germline): SGHRS, YFSETQ. CDR3 length: 12 amino acids. Trimming stripped 7 bases from V and 7 bases from J, with 14 bases between. CDR3 in amino acids: CASGGGGDEAFF. CDR3 sequence (DNA): TGCGCCAGCGGGGGGGGCGGGGATGAAGCTTTCTTT.

The gene calls are TRBV21-1 and TRBJ1-1; TRBD1, the table's D call, was not compared with the DNA. TRBV21-1 is a pseudogene locus. CDR3 length equals 12 residues. The CDR3 nucleotides are TGTGCCAGACAGGGTTGGAGAACTGAAGCTTTCTTT. Protein sequence: CARQGWRTEAFF.

The chain carries TRBV5-1 and TRBJ1-1, with D unresolved. Trimming removed 2 bases at V and 6 bases at J, with 5 bases between. In germline, CDR1 is SGHRS, CDR2 YFSETQ. This CDR3 is built from 11 residues. The CDR3 spells CASSLGAEAFF. As DNA, the CDR3 is TGCGCCAGCAGCTTAGGAGCTGAAGCTTTCTTT.

This chain connects TRBV5-1 to TRBJ2-3; TRBD2 is a possible D gene (6 bases). Germline V lookup: CDR1 SGHRS, CDR2 YFSETQ. Trimming stripped 4 bases from V and 0 bases from J, with 12 bases between. The CDR3 is 15 amino acids. This chain's CDR3 is CASSRGGSSTDTQYF. The CDR3 DNA is TGCGCCAGCAGCCGGGGAGGATCTAGCACAGATACGCAGTATTTT.

V usage is TRBV13 and J usage is TRBJ2-1, with D tentatively TRBD2 (7 bases). Deletions cut 5 bases from V and 8 bases from J, with 22 bases between. CDR1 PRHDT and CDR2 FYEKMQ come from the germline V gene (reference sequence). The CDR3 consists of 16 residues. This CDR3 is CASSPPGGGVRDEQFF. CDR3 coding DNA: TGTGCCAGCAGCCCCCCCGGAGGGGGGGTAAGGGATGAGCAGTTCTTC.

The V gene is TRBV12-3 or TRBV12-4, the J gene TRBJ1-1; D gene unclear. This CDR3 is 12 amino acids long. V was clipped by 5 bases and J by 5 bases, with 9 bases between them. The CDR3 DNA follows: TGTGCCAGCAGTCTAGGTATAACTGAAGCTTTCTTT. This translates into CASSLGITEAFF.

The J gene is TRBJ1-6, the V gene TRBV5-4, with 10 bases lining up with TRBD1. The CDR3 totals 15 residues. Trimming removed 4 bases from V and 9 bases from J; junction bases left unmatched: 7. Germline CDR1 is SGHNT and CDR2 is YYREEE (reference sequence). The DNA for the CDR3 is TGTGCCAGCAGCGATTGGACAGGGGGAGGTTCACCCCTCCACTTT. Translated: CASSDWTGGGSPLHF.

The chain joins TRBV23-1 to TRBJ1-2; weak D call: TRBD1 (5 bases). TRBV23-1 counts as an open reading frame of uncertain function. Between the trimmed V and J ends, which lost 4 bases and 8 bases, there was a span of 17 bases. CDR3 length equals 14 residues. The DNA of the CDR3 is TGCGCCAGCAGTCTCTCGGGAGGGGCGCAGGGCTACACCTTC. Encoded protein: CASSLSGGAQGYTF.

The chain is built from TRBV2 and TRBJ2-2, with a weak D call TRBD2 (5 bases). The CDR3 spans 15 residues. Trimming stripped 1 base from V and 4 bases from J, with 10 bases between. Per germline, CDR1 SNHLY and CDR2 FYNNEI. This CDR3 is CASSEGGAGTGELFF. The CDR3 bases are TGTGCCAGCAGTGAAGGGGGAGCCGGCACCGGGGAGCTGTTTTTT. The full variable domain, in which reference TRBV2 and TRBJ2-2 provide the parts outside the CDR3, is EPEVTQTPSHQVTQMGQEVILRCVPISNHLYFYWYRQILGQKVEFLVSFYNNEISEKSEIFDDQFSVERPDGSNFTLKIRSTKLEDSAMYFCASSEGGAGTGELFFGEGSRLTVL.

The chain is built from TRBV30 and TRBJ2-7, with D maybe TRBD2 (5 bases). Trimming left V 1 base short and J 0 bases short, with 13 bases between. The CDR3 has 15 residues. Germline V lookup: CDR1 GTSNPN, CDR2 SVGIG (reference sequence). The CDR3 loop is CAWSESGRSSYEQYF. The DNA of the CDR3 is TGTGCCTGGAGTGAAAGCGGAAGAAGCTCCTACGAGCAGTACTTC.

As regards this clone: The same CDR3 can be traced to other DNA sequences in this sample. This chain links TRBV11-2 with TRBJ2-3; 13 nucleotides align to TRBD2. After removal of 4 bases from V and 6 bases from J, the junction contained 1 base not matched to a gene. Germline V gene sequence: CDR1 SGHAT, CDR2 FQNNGV. CDR3 length: 14 residues. The chain's CDR3 is CASSSGLAGDTQYF. CDR3 sequence (DNA): TGTGCCAGCAGCTCGGGACTAGCGGGGGATACGCAGTATTTT.

The table lists this clone with a count of one. The CDR3 region is CASKTGMNTEAFF. The CDR3 nucleotides are TGCGCCAGCAAAACAGGGATGAACACTGAAGCTTTCTTT. V usage is TRBV5-1 and J usage is TRBJ1-1, with D possibly TRBD1 on 6 matching bases. The CDR3 consists of 13 residues. Germline CDR1 reads SGHRS; CDR2 reads YFSETQ. The ends were cut back, 6 bases at V and 0 bases at J, with 9 bases in the middle.

V and J are TRBV6-6 and TRBJ2-5; 11 bases fit TRBD1. With 5 bases clipped from V and 4 bases from J, the junction kept 9 bases outside the gene matches. The CDR3 sequence is 16 residues long. The germline V gene encodes CDR1 MNHNY and CDR2 SVGAGI (reference sequence). CDR3 region: CASSTLGQGARETQYF. The CDR3 bases are TGTGCCAGCAGTACCCTCGGACAGGGGGCACGAGAGACCCAGTACTTC.

The chain combines TRBV7-9 with TRBJ2-1, with 8 bases aligning to TRBD2. V lost 5 bases to trimming and J lost 9 bases; unmatched junction nucleotides: 9. This CDR3 is 14 amino acids long. Germline loops: CDR1 SEHNR, CDR2 FQNEAQ (reference sequence). CDR3 residues: CASSLRGLGSEQFF. In DNA, the CDR3 is TGTGCCAGCAGCCTCAGGGGACTAGGGTCTGAGCAGTTCTTC.

The chain uses TRBV3-1 (or the pseudogene TRBV3-2) and TRBJ2-3, with 9 bases matching TRBD1. V lost 2 bases to trimming and J lost 4 bases; unmatched junction nucleotides: 7. The CDR3 runs 16 residues. CDR1 and CDR2 from the germline V gene are LGHDT and YNNKEL (reference sequence). CDR3 nucleotides: TGTGCCAGCAGCCAACTTTTCGGACAGGGGTCAGATACGCAGTATTTT. It encodes CASSQLFGQGSDTQYF.

This clone was found once. The V and J genes are TRBV9 and TRBJ2-4; TRBD1 might be the D (5 bases). The V and J ends lost 0 bases and 9 bases respectively, with 13 bases between them. The CDR3 is made up of 14 amino acids. Germline V lookup: CDR1 SGDLS, CDR2 YYNGEE. In DNA form, the CDR3 reads TGTGCCAGCAGCGTAGAGGCAGGGCAAGGCATTCAGTACTTC. This encodes CASSVEAGQGIQYF.

J is TRBJ2-5 and V is TRBV5-6; 7 bases align to TRBD2. Germline CDR1 is SGHDT and CDR2 is YYEEEE. The CDR3 consists of 14 residues. J gave up 2 bases and V 1 base, and 2 bases lay outside the gene matches. CDR3 in amino acids: CASSLWEGQETQYF. CDR3 nucleotides: TGTGCCAGCAGCTTGTGGGAGGGGCAAGAGACCCAGTACTTC.